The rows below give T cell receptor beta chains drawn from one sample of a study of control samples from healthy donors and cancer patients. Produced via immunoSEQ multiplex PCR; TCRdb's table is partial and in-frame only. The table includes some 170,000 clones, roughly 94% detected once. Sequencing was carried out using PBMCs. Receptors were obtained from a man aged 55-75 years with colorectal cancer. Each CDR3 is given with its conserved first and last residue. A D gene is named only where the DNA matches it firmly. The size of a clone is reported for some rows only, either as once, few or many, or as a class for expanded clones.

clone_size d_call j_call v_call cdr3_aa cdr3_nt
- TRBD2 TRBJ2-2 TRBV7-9 CASSLTRGANTGELFF TGTGCCAGCAGCTTAACGCGGGGGGCGAACACCGGGGAGCTGTTTTTT
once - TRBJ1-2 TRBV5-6 CASSLRGVRVYGYTF TGTGCCAGCAGCTTGCGGGGGGTTAGAGTCTATGGCTACACCTTC
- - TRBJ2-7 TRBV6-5 CASSYSGLASYEQYF TGTGCCAGCAGTTACTCGGGACTTGCCTCCTACGAGCAGTACTTC
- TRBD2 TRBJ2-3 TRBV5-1 CASSLVSSGGTDTQYF TGCGCCAGCAGCTTGGTGTCTAGCGGGGGCACAGATACGCAGTATTTT
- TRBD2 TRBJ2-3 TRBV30 CAWSLRLAGGDYF TGTGCCTGGAGTTTACGACTAGCGGGGGGGGACTATTTT
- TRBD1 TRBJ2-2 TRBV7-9 CASSTTGGASNTGELFF TGTGCCAGCAGCACGACAGGGGGCGCATCCAACACCGGGGAGCTGTTTTTT
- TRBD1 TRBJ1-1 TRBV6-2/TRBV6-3 CASSLEGARTEAFF TGTGCCAGCAGCCTTGAGGGGGCGCGGACTGAAGCTTTCTTT
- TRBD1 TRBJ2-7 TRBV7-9 CASSPDRGQTYEQYF TGTGCCAGCAGCCCCGACAGGGGGCAAACCTACGAGCAGTACTTC
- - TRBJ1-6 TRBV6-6 CASSKTSSPLHF TGTGCCAGCAGTAAAACAAGCTCACCCCTCCACTTT
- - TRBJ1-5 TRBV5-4 CASSLAGQPQHF TGTGCCAGCAGCCTGGCGGGACAGCCCCAGCATTTT
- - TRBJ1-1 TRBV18 CASSPTGNTEAFF TGTGCCAGCTCACCGACAGGGAACACTGAAGCTTTCTTT
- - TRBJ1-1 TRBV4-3 CASSQEFIGVAFF TGCGCCAGCAGCCAAGAATTTATAGGGGTAGCTTTCTTT
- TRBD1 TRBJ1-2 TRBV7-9 CASSLNLQGFYGYTF TGTGCCAGCAGCTTAAATCTACAGGGGTTTTATGGCTACACCTTC
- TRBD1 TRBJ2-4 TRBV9 CASSVGLGQGGGNIQYF TGTGCCAGCAGCGTAGGATTGGGACAGGGTGGCGGGAACATTCAGTACTTC
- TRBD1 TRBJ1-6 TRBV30 CAWSSGQVFTYNSPLHF TGTGCCTGGAGTAGCGGACAGGTGTTCACCTATAATTCACCCCTCCACTTT
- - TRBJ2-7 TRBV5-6 CASSWASYEQYF TGTGCCAGCAGCTGGGCTAGCTACGAGCAGTACTTC
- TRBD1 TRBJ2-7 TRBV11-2 CASSTRQGAREQYF TGTGCCAGCAGCACTCGACAGGGGGCGAGGGAGCAGTACTTC
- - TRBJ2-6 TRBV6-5 CASTLNSGANVLTF TGTGCCAGCACCCTTAACTCTGGGGCCAACGTCCTGACTTTC
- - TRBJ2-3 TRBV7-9 CASSLGLTDTQYF TGTGCCAGCAGCTTAGGGCTGACAGATACGCAGTATTTT
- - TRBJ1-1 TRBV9 CASSVAFSQEAFF TGTGCCAGCAGCGTAGCTTTTTCACAGGAAGCTTTCTTT
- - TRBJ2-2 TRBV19 CASSILGTLSDTGELFF TGTGCCAGTAGTATCCTGGGGACACTTTCTGACACCGGGGAGCTGTTTTTT
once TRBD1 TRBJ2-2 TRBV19 CASSAGTDNTGELFF TGTGCCAGTAGTGCCGGGACAGACAACACCGGGGAGCTGTTTTTT
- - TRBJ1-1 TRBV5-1 CASSLPDTEAFF TGCGCCAGCAGCTTACCCGACACTGAAGCTTTCTTT
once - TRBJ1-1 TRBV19 CASIEGPGAEAFF TGTGCCAGTATTGAAGGCCCGGGGGCTGAAGCTTTCTTT
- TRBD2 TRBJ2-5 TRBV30 CAWSSPSGGRTQYF TGTGCCTGGAGTAGTCCGAGCGGGGGAAGGACCCAGTACTTC
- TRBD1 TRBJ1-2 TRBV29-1 CSVGAGQGNYGYTF TGCAGCGTTGGTGCCGGACAGGGTAACTATGGCTACACCTTC
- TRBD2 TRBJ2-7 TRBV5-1 CASSSRETSNEQYF TGCGCCAGCAGCTCCAGGGAGACTAGCAACGAGCAGTACTTC
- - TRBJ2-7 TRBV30 CAWSRSVHPYEQYF TGTGCCTGGAGTAGGTCAGTGCATCCCTACGAGCAGTACTTC
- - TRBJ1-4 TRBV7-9 CASSSGLGEKLFF TGTGCCAGCAGCTCAGGGTTGGGGGAAAAACTGTTTTTT
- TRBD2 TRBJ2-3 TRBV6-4 CASSVWGGDTQYF TGTGCCAGCAGTGTCTGGGGGGGAGATACGCAGTATTTT
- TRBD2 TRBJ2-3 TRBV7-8 CASSLEAGGPSSTDTQYF TGTGCCAGCAGCTTAGAGGCGGGGGGGCCCTCTAGCACAGATACGCAGTATTTT
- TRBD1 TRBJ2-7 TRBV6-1 CASSEEQGTGISYEQYF TGTGCCAGCAGTGAGGAGCAAGGGACAGGGATCTCCTACGAGCAGTACTTC
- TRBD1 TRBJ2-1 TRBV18 CASSPRNGQGSYNEQFF TGTGCCAGCTCACCCAGGAATGGACAGGGCTCCTACAATGAGCAGTTCTTC
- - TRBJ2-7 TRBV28 CASSFSALPSRGALREQYF TGTGCCAGCAGTTTTTCGGCGTTACCCTCCCGGGGGGCCCTTCGCGAGCAGTACTTC
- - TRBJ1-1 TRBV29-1 CSVGSLRGNTEAFF TGCAGCGTTGGCTCCCTAAGGGGAAACACTGAAGCTTTCTTT
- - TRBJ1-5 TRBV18 CASSPGGAGNQPQHF TGTGCCAGCTCACCCGGGGGGGCTGGGAATCAGCCCCAGCATTTT
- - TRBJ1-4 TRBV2 CASSSTGLNEKLFF TGTGCCAGCAGTTCGACAGGCTTAAATGAAAAACTGTTTTTT
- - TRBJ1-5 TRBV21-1 CASSKEVGISNQPQHF TGTGCCAGCAGCAAAGAGGTGGGCATAAGCAATCAGCCCCAGCATTTT
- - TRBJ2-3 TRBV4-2 CASSQDQATDTQYF TGTGCCAGCAGCCAAGATCAGGCCACAGATACGCAGTATTTT
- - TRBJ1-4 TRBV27 CASSSPFNEKLFF TGTGCCAGCAGTTCACCCTTTAATGAAAAACTGTTTTTT
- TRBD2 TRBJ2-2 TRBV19 CASRIGGGTGELFF TGTGCCAGTAGGATCGGGGGGGGCACCGGGGAGCTGTTTTTT
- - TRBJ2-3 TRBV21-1 CASSKGPTPDSDTQYF TGTGCCAGCAGCAAGGGGCCGACACCCGATTCCGATACGCAGTATTTT
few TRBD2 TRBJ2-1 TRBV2 CASSEWTSGSYNEQFF TGTGCCAGCAGTGAGTGGACTAGCGGGTCCTACAATGAGCAGTTCTTC
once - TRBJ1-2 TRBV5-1 CASSPGSPGYGYTF TGCGCCAGCAGCCCAGGGTCCCCTGGCTATGGCTACACCTTC
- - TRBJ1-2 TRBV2 CASTAATINYGYTF TGTGCCAGCACCGCGGCCACTATTAACTATGGCTACACCTTC
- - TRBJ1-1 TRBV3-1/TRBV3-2 CASSQDHGANTEAFF TGTGCCAGCAGCCAAGATCACGGGGCGAACACTGAAGCTTTCTTT
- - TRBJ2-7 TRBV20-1 CSASGPAQYF TGCAGTGCTAGTGGGCCGGCCCAGTACTTC
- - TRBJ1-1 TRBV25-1 CASSEYKDTEAFF TGTGCCAGCAGTGAATATAAAGACACTGAAGCTTTCTTT
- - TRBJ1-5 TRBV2 CASSEGGSQPQHF TGTGCCAGCAGTGAGGGAGGATCCCAGCCCCAGCATTTT
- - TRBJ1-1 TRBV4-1 CASSQGGAGALLNTEAFF TGCGCCAGCAGCCAGGGGGGGGCAGGGGCCCTTTTGAACACTGAAGCTTTCTTT
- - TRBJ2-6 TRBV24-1 CATSGRSSGANVLTF TGTGCCACCAGTGGTCGGTCCTCTGGGGCCAACGTCCTGACTTTC
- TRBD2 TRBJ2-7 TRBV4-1 CASSLYSGGTYEQYF TGCGCCAGCAGCCTCTATAGCGGGGGGACCTACGAGCAGTACTTC
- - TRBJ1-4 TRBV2 CASTVLGATNEKLFF TGTGCCAGCACCGTCCTCGGGGCTACTAATGAAAAACTGTTTTTT
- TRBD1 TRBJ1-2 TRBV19 CASSTRQGTTNYGYTF TGTGCCAGTAGTACCCGACAGGGGACCACTAACTATGGCTACACCTTC
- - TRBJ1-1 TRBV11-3 CASSLEGGTEAFF TGTGCCAGCAGCTTAGAGGGGGGGACTGAAGCTTTCTTT
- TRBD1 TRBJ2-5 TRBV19 CASSGPDRAGETQYF TGTGCCAGTAGTGGTCCAGACAGGGCCGGAGAGACCCAGTACTTC
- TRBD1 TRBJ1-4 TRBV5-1 CASSWGQSNNEKLFF TGCGCCAGCAGCTGGGGACAGTCCAATAATGAAAAACTGTTTTTT
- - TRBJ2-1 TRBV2 CASSDEGSSYNEQFF TGTGCCAGCAGTGACGAGGGGAGCTCCTACAATGAGCAGTTCTTC
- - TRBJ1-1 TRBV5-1 CASSLAGVTEAFF TGCGCCAGCAGCTTGGCCGGGGTGACTGAAGCTTTCTTT